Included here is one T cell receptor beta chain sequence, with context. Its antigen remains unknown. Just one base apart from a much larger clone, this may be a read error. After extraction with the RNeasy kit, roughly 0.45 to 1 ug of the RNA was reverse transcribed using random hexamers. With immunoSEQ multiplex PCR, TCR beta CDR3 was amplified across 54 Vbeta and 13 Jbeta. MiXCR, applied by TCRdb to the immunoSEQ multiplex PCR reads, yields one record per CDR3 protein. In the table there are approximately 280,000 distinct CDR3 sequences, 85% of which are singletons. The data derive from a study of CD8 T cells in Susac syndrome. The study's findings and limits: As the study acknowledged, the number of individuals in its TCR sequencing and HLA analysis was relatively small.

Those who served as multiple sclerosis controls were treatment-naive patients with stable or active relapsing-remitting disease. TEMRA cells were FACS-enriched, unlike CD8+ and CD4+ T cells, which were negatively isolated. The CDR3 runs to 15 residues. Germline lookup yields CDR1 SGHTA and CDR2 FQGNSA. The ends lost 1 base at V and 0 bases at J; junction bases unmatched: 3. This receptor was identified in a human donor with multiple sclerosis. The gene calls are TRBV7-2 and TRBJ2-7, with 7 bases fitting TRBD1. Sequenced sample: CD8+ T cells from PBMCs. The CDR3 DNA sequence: TGTGCCAGCAGCTTAGAGACAGGGAGCTCCTACGAGCAGTACTTC. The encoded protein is CASSLETGSSYEQYF.